These T cell receptor beta chains were read from a single sample in a study of blood T cells in healthy people across ages. From the 5' RACE reads, TCRdb called clonotypes with MiXCR, one entry per CDR3 protein. The sample shows 1.4 million or so distinct CDR3 sequences, approximately 43% of them seen only once. The sequencing sample was made of blood. These receptor sequences come from a woman aged 18-29 years in good health. CDR3s include the opening cysteine and the closing phenylalanine or tryptophan. A D gene is named only where the DNA matches it firmly. Size is omitted from some rows. Given values are once, few, many or a class for expanded clones.

CDR3aa: CATSSKRVADNEQFF; CDR3nt: TGTGCCACCAGCAGTAAGCGGGTTGCGGACAATGAGCAGTTCTTC; j_gene: TRBJ2-1; d_gene: -; abundance: -; v_gene: TRBV15
CDR3aa: CASSETSGGYNEQFF; CDR3nt: TGTGCCAGCAGTGAGACTAGCGGGGGGTACAATGAGCAGTTCTTC; j_gene: TRBJ2-1; d_gene: TRBD2; abundance: many; v_gene: TRBV25-1
CDR3aa: CASSDIYGYTF; CDR3nt: TGTGCCAGCAGTGACATCTATGGCTACACCTTC; j_gene: TRBJ1-2; d_gene: -; abundance: few; v_gene: TRBV12-3/TRBV12-4
CDR3aa: CSARLAGGTDTQYF; CDR3nt: TGCAGTGCTAGGCTAGCGGGGGGCACAGATACGCAGTATTTT; j_gene: TRBJ2-3; d_gene: TRBD2; abundance: many; v_gene: TRBV20-1
CDR3aa: CATSRDNQPRHF; CDR3nt: TGTGCCACCAGCAGAGATAATCAGCCCCGGCATTTT; j_gene: TRBJ1-5; d_gene: -; abundance: -; v_gene: TRBV15
CDR3aa: CASRRTSDGETQYF; CDR3nt: TGTGCCAGCAGGCGTACTAGCGACGGCGAGACCCAGTACTTC; j_gene: TRBJ2-5; d_gene: TRBD2; abundance: -; v_gene: TRBV12-3/TRBV12-4
CDR3aa: CASSAGQGNYEQFF; CDR3nt: TGCGCCAGCAGCGCCGGACAGGGGAACTATGAGCAGTTCTTC; j_gene: TRBJ2-1; d_gene: TRBD1; abundance: -; v_gene: TRBV5-1
CDR3aa: CATFGDKGEWYF; CDR3nt: TGTGCCACCTTCGGGGACAAGGGGGAATGGTATTTT; j_gene: TRBJ2-3; d_gene: -; abundance: few; v_gene: TRBV12-3/TRBV12-4
CDR3aa: CASSRQQFSNAEQYF; CDR3nt: TGTGCCAGCAGTAGACAACAATTCTCAAATGCCGAGCAGTACTTC; j_gene: TRBJ2-7; d_gene: -; abundance: -; v_gene: TRBV28
CDR3aa: CASGLGLEGSYNEQFF; CDR3nt: TGTGCTAGTGGTTTGGGATTAGAGGGCTCCTACAATGAGCAGTTCTTC; j_gene: TRBJ2-1; d_gene: -; abundance: -; v_gene: TRBV12-5
CDR3aa: CASSFTFGGASGQDEQFF; CDR3nt: TGTGCCAGCAGCTTTACTTTCGGGGGGGCTAGCGGGCAGGATGAGCAGTTCTTC; j_gene: TRBJ2-1; d_gene: TRBD2; abundance: -; v_gene: TRBV4-2
CDR3aa: CASSLARDNTDTQYF; CDR3nt: TGTGCCAGCAGCCTCGCTCGGGACAACACAGATACGCAGTATTTT; j_gene: TRBJ2-3; d_gene: -; abundance: few; v_gene: TRBV13
CDR3aa: CASSGSSGMTGFYEQYF; CDR3nt: TGTGCCAGCAGTGGGAGTTCAGGGATGACGGGGTTCTACGAGCAGTACTTC; j_gene: TRBJ2-7; d_gene: -; abundance: few; v_gene: TRBV28
CDR3aa: CASSRHIDGDTQYF; CDR3nt: TGTGCCAGCTCCCGGCACATAGACGGAGATACGCAGTATTTT; j_gene: TRBJ2-3; d_gene: -; abundance: -; v_gene: TRBV12-3/TRBV12-4
CDR3aa: CASSYIPSASTDTQYF; CDR3nt: TGTGCCAGCAGTTACATTCCCAGCGCAAGCACAGATACGCAGTATTTT; j_gene: TRBJ2-3; d_gene: -; abundance: -; v_gene: TRBV6-5
CDR3aa: CAISEDGEKLFF; CDR3nt: TGTGCCATCAGTGAGGACGGTGAAAAACTGTTTTTT; j_gene: TRBJ1-4; d_gene: -; abundance: -; v_gene: TRBV10-3
CDR3aa: CSARDSRGLAKNIQYF; CDR3nt: TGCAGTGCTAGAGATTCCAGGGGGCTCGCCAAAAACATTCAGTACTTC; j_gene: TRBJ2-4; d_gene: TRBD1; abundance: -; v_gene: TRBV20-1
CDR3aa: CASKPSPNTEAFF; CDR3nt: TGCGCCAGCAAACCGTCTCCGAACACTGAAGCTTTCTTT; j_gene: TRBJ1-1; d_gene: -; abundance: few; v_gene: TRBV5-1
CDR3aa: CSVVRGKIRDTQYF; CDR3nt: TGCAGCGTTGTCAGGGGGAAGATTAGAGATACACAGTATTTT; j_gene: TRBJ2-3; d_gene: TRBD1; abundance: -; v_gene: TRBV29-1
CDR3aa: CASSPEAGGSYEQYF; CDR3nt: TGTGCCAGCAGTCCCGAAGCGGGAGGCTCCTACGAGCAGTACTTC; j_gene: TRBJ2-7; d_gene: TRBD2; abundance: -; v_gene: TRBV6-2/TRBV6-3
CDR3aa: CASRQDLLGGSNEQFF; CDR3nt: TGCGCCAGCAGACAAGATCTGCTCGGGGGCTCCAATGAGCAGTTCTTC; j_gene: TRBJ2-1; d_gene: -; abundance: -; v_gene: TRBV4-3
CDR3aa: CASSRSQGRSYEQYF; CDR3nt: TGCGCCAGCAGCCGATCACAGGGACGCTCCTACGAGCAGTACTTC; j_gene: TRBJ2-7; d_gene: -; abundance: -; v_gene: TRBV4-1
CDR3aa: CASSPSSSGLEQFF; CDR3nt: TGTGCCAGCAGCCCGTCAAGCAGCGGGCTAGAGCAGTTCTTC; j_gene: TRBJ2-1; d_gene: -; abundance: few; v_gene: TRBV7-8
CDR3aa: CASSPPDGITNYGYTF; CDR3nt: TGTGCCAGCTCACCGCCGGACGGAATCACTAACTATGGCTACACCTTC; j_gene: TRBJ1-2; d_gene: -; abundance: -; v_gene: TRBV18
CDR3aa: CASSDNRGREKLFF; CDR3nt: TGTGCCAGCAGCGATAACAGGGGTCGTGAAAAACTGTTTTTT; j_gene: TRBJ1-4; d_gene: TRBD1; abundance: -; v_gene: TRBV7-2
CDR3aa: CASSVRLSEQFF; CDR3nt: TGTGCCAGCAGCGTCAGATTGAGTGAGCAGTTCTTC; j_gene: TRBJ2-1; d_gene: -; abundance: -; v_gene: TRBV7-8
CDR3aa: CSARGGTGGSNEKLFF; CDR3nt: TGCAGTGCTAGAGGAGGGACAGGGGGCAGCAATGAAAAACTGTTTTTT; j_gene: TRBJ1-4; d_gene: TRBD1; abundance: -; v_gene: TRBV20-1
CDR3aa: CSVATGLPNYNEQFF; CDR3nt: TGCAGCGTCGCTACGGGACTTCCCAACTACAATGAGCAGTTCTTC; j_gene: TRBJ2-1; d_gene: -; abundance: few; v_gene: TRBV29-1
CDR3aa: CASSSLPVSGQVNTEAFF; CDR3nt: TGTGCCAGCAGCTCTTTACCCGTATCGGGACAAGTAAACACTGAAGCTTTCTTT; j_gene: TRBJ1-1; d_gene: -; abundance: once; v_gene: TRBV7-8
CDR3aa: CASGGDYGYTF; CDR3nt: TGTGCCAGCGGGGGTGACTATGGCTACACCTTC; j_gene: TRBJ1-2; d_gene: -; abundance: few; v_gene: TRBV6-6
CDR3aa: CASRQGGTTEAFF; CDR3nt: TGTGCCAGCAGACAGGGGGGGACCACTGAAGCTTTCTTT; j_gene: TRBJ1-1; d_gene: TRBD1; abundance: once; v_gene: TRBV14
CDR3aa: CASSLQGGATNEKLFF; CDR3nt: TGCGCCAGCAGCCTACAGGGAGGTGCAACTAATGAAAAACTGTTTTTT; j_gene: TRBJ1-4; d_gene: -; abundance: -; v_gene: TRBV5-1